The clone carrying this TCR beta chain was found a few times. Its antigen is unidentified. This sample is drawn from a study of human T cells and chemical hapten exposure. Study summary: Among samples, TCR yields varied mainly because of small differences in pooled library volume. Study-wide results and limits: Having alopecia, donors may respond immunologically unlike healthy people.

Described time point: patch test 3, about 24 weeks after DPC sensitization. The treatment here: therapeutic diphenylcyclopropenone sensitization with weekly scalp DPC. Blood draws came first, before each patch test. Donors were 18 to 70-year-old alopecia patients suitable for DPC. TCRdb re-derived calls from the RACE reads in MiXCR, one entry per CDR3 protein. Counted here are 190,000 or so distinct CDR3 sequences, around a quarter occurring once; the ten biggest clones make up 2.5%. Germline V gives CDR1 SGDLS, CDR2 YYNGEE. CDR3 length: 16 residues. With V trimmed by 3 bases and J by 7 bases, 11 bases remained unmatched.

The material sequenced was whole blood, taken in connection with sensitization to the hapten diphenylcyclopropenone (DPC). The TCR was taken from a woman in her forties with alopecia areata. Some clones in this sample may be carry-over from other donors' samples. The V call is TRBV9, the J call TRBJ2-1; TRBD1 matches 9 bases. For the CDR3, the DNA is TGTGCCAGCAGCGGCTCACAGGGGGCGCAGGGGAATGAGCAGTTCTTC. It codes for CASSGSQGAQGNEQFF.